A single count supports the clone carrying this T cell receptor beta chain. The antigen is undetermined. This sample is part of a study of cytomegalovirus exposure and HLA in healthy donors. Across the whole study: According to later analysis, the same platform produced the 130 or so validation and several hundred first-cohort repertoires. General study points: A later analysis found first-cohort TCR clusters tended to co-occur in the 120 validation repertoires. In vitro confirmation showed three CMV-associated chains to be CMV antigen specific. Rarity marked most TCR sequences, yet some public TCRs occurred in many donors.

Data came from immunoSEQ multiplex PCR; TCRdb stores just in-frame clones and leaves some out. The sample shows 200,000 to 300,000 clones, roughly 87% of them seen only once. V was shortened by 2 bases and J by 6 bases, with 11 bases between the two germline ends. The CDR3 sequence is 13 residues long. Germline-derived CDR1 and CDR2 are MDHEN and SYDVKM. Sequenced sample: PBMCs. This chain uses TRBV28 with TRBJ2-7; no reliable D call. This receptor was obtained from a woman aged 30 to 39 in good health and CMV-seronegative. CDR3 sequence: CASSLPVPGEQYF. In DNA, the CDR3 is TGTGCCAGCAGTTTACCAGTTCCCGGCGAGCAGTACTTC.